This T cell receptor beta chain derives from a study of OX40 agonist ivuxolimab in advanced cancers. Turning to the study itself: The eligibility criteria allowed prior anti-PD-1, anti-PD-L1 or anti-CTLA-4 therapy, and under 50% had some. Partial responses were observed in three patients, of whom one had hepatocellular carcinoma and two had cutaneous melanoma. The study's findings and limits: Nonresponders included some who also had low normalized T-cell clonal expansion.

The assay was immunoSEQ multiplex PCR, and TCRdb's table has in-frame clones only and misses some. The data show 45,000 to 55,000 clones, approximately 84% seen once. Notes on this clone: As yet, its antigen is unknown.

V was shortened by 1 base and J by 5 bases, with 17 bases between the two germline ends. The CDR3 is 16 amino acids. The germline V gene has CDR1 MGHRA and CDR2 YSYEKL. The sequence came from an adult with an advanced solid tumor such as melanoma, head and neck, liver or kidney cancer. The chain has TRBV4-1 and TRBJ2-5, with D perhaps assigned TRBD1 or TRBD2 (6 bases each). This material consisted of CD4+ or CD8+ T cells sorted from blood, taken in a trial of the OX40 agonist ivuxolimab. CDR3 nucleotide sequence: TGCGCCAGCAGCCAAGGGGGGGCAGGGGCTTATGAGACCCAGTACTTC. It is translated as CASSQGGAGAYETQYF.